The 10 T cell receptor beta chains reported below all come from one sample, sequenced in a study of shared clonotypes between healthy human individuals. Using immunoSEQ multiplex PCR, the repertoire was profiled, and TCRdb retains in-frame clones only, with some absent. Of about 680,000 clones in the sample, about 80% were seen once. Sequencing used memory CD4+ T cells sorted from blood. The subset here: CD45RA-negative fraction. The receptor source for this set is a woman aged 25-40 years in good health.

This clone was found many times. V gene TRBV6-1 combines with J gene TRBJ1-1; tentative D call: TRBD1 (5 bases). The V and J ends lost 1 base and 8 bases respectively, with 8 bases between them. Germline V gene sequence: CDR1 MNHNS, CDR2 SASEGT. This CDR3 is 12 amino acids long. CDR3 residues: CASSEGGVEAFF. CDR3 bases: TGTGCCAGCAGTGAAGGGGGGGTGGAAGCTTTCTTT.

V gene TRBV2 combines with J gene TRBJ2-3; 9 bases line up with TRBD2. Germline assignment: CDR1 SNHLY and CDR2 FYNNEI. This CDR3 has 16 amino acids. V trimming: 0 bases; J trimming: 5 bases; junction bases outside the gene matches: 6. DNA of the CDR3: TGTGCCAGCAGTGAAGCTACGGTAGCGGGAGTAGATACGCAGTATTTT. It translates to CASSEATVAGVDTQYF. The variable domain in full, with the rest retrieved from reference TRBV2 and TRBJ2-3, is EPEVTQTPSHQVTQMGQEVILRCVPISNHLYFYWYRQILGQKVEFLVSFYNNEISEKSEIFDDQFSVERPDGSNFTLKIRSTKLEDSAMYFCASSEATVAGVDTQYFGPGTRLTVL.

This clone was seen a single time. CDR3 sequence: CASSLSHRGNEQFF. In DNA form, the CDR3 reads TGTGCCAGCAGTTTATCTCACAGGGGTAATGAGCAGTTCTTC. The genes are TRBV27 and TRBJ2-1; TRBD1 matches at 7 bases. The CDR3 spans 14 residues. The V and J ends lost 0 bases and 7 bases, in that order; junction bases with no gene match: 3. Germline V gives CDR1 MNHEY, CDR2 SMNVEV (reference sequence).

The V and J genes are TRBV6-5 and TRBJ2-7; D uncertain. Germline values: CDR1 MNHEY, CDR2 SVGAGI. The CDR3 is 14 amino acids. V gave up 0 bases and J gave up 4 bases, with 10 bases separating them. The chain's CDR3 is CASSYSRAEYEQYF. The CDR3 DNA reads as TGTGCCAGCAGTTACTCCCGGGCTGAATACGAGCAGTACTTC.

The chain combines TRBV28 with TRBJ1-2; D remains unclear. V shed 3 bases and J shed 7 bases, with 9 bases lying between them. Germline-derived CDR1 and CDR2 are MDHEN and SYDVKM. This CDR3 is built from 12 residues. Here the CDR3 DNA reads TGTGCCAGCAGTTTTGGAGGTGGTGGCTACACCTTC. Encoded protein: CASSFGGGGYTF.

Only one count was recorded for this clone. The identical CDR3 is also encoded by other nucleotide sequences in the sample. The chain recombines TRBV19 with TRBJ1-1; possibly TRBD1 for D (6 bases). The CDR3 is 14 residues long. V lost 6 bases to trimming and J lost 0 bases, with 11 bases between them. The germline CDR1 and CDR2 sequences are LNHDA and SQIVND (reference sequence). For the CDR3, the DNA is TGTGCCAGTAGCACTGGACAGATGAACACTGAAGCTTTCTTT. Its translation: CASSTGQMNTEAFF.

This clone has only a few counts. This sequence joins TRBV11-2 and TRBJ2-3, with D hard to call. The germline V and J ends were trimmed by 4 bases and 4 bases, with 9 bases remaining between them. Germline V gene data show CDR1 as SGHAT and CDR2 as FQNNGV. The CDR3 contains 13 residues. As DNA, the CDR3 is TGTGCCAGCAGCTCCCAGCAAGCAGATACGCAGTATTTT. It codes for CASSSQQADTQYF.

This chain connects TRBV28 to TRBJ1-5, with D perhaps matching TRBD1 (5 bases). CDR1 MDHEN and CDR2 SYDVKM come from the germline V gene. V gave up 10 bases and J gave up 16 bases, with 20 bases separating them. This CDR3 has 11 residues. CDR3 sequence reads: CAIATPGSCHF. The CDR3, as DNA: TGTGCCATAGCGACTCCAGGGAGTTGTCATTTT.

The gene calls are TRBV30 and TRBJ1-3, with D uncertain. V shed 4 bases and J shed 5 bases, with 12 bases lying between them. Germline assignment: CDR1 GTSNPN and CDR2 SVGIG (reference sequence). There are 13 residues in the CDR3. CDR3 bases: TGTGCCTGGATACAACAAGGGAGAAACACCATATATTTT. It yields the protein CAWIQQGRNTIYF.

This chain uses TRBV5-1 with TRBJ2-2; TRBD1 matches 7 bases. Unmatched junction bases numbered 4, after V lost 0 bases and J lost 2 bases. From germline, CDR1 is SGHRS and CDR2 YFSETQ. The CDR3 length is 16 residues. CDR3 nucleotides: TGCGCCAGCAGCTTGGTGACAGGGATTAACACCGGGGAGCTGTTTTTT. Translating it yields CASSLVTGINTGELFF. Complete variable domain (other parts from reference TRBV5-1 and TRBJ2-2): KAGVTQTPRYLIKTRGQQVTLSCSPISGHRSVSWYQQTPGQGLQFLFEYFSETQRNKGNFPGRFSGRQFSNSRSEMNVSTLELGDSALYLCASSLVTGINTGELFFGEGSRLTVL.